Given below is one T cell receptor (beta chain) in context. What this receptor recognizes is not known. The input lacks base qualities; no much larger clone sits a single base away. The sample comes from a study of cytomegalovirus exposure and HLA in healthy donors (dated by TCRdb to the late 2010s). With regard to the full study: An earlier analysis of roughly 500 of the donors reported 250 to 300 Gb of sequence data and roughly 100 million unique TCR beta sequences from 150 million to 200 million T cells. The study profiled the T cell repertoires of approximately 700 subjects by immunosequencing and related them to cytomegalovirus serostatus. HLA typing included class I and class II loci at four-digit resolution. Across 398 genotyped donors of the cohort, an average of about 200,000 unique TCR beta nucleotide sequences per donor were sequenced, and 15% to 20% of those sequences were non-productive. Rather than drawing on any new phenotypic data, the later analysis identified candidate immune exposures from TCR beta sequences and the way those sequences occurred across donors. Donor age, sex, ethnicity and CMV serostatus were compiled alongside the repertoire data. A later analysis re-analyzed previously published TCR beta repertoires from about 730 donors and added high-resolution HLA genotyping to study TCR occurrence patterns. Four to six DR-DQ haplotypes were handled as single units for association and clustering, since linkage in the cohort was strong. To decide whether each TCR beta V gene segment behaved as functional or pseudogenic, an earlier analysis of 587 of the donors relied on high-throughput TCR beta sequencing. All discovery cohort repertoires had been generated using a single sequencing platform. In a later genetic analysis, genome-wide SNP genotypes for about 55% of the roughly 700 donors were used, and that subset was treated as a discovery cohort. The aim of the study was to test whether cataloging public T cell receptors could identify signatures of past pathogen exposure. Along with the approximately 700-subject first cohort, a separate validation cohort of some 130 different subjects was used. An early release covering just under 650 HLA-typed donors comprised about 300 gigabases of sequencing data and tens of millions of unique TCR sequences. The genetic ancestry cluster associated with self-reported Caucasian donors included 65% to 90% of the roughly 400 genotyped donors. High-throughput TCR immunosequencing, statistical association of individual TCRs with disease status, and machine learning were combined to predict cytomegalovirus infection status. Typing coverage varied by locus: roughly 620-640 donors for A, B, C, DRB1 and DQB1; approximately 560 for DQA1; about 600 for DPA1; approximately 450 for DPB1. What the research found in general, with its limitations: According to a later analysis, TCR association rates differed among HLA loci, with DRB1 alleles showing the most associated TCRs and HLA-C alleles showing the fewest. In an earlier analysis of some 540 of the donors, most TCR beta V segments appeared in productive rearrangements about 87% or about 30% of the time, broadly matching IMGT annotations. Because the 87-base-pair reads could not distinguish some IMGT-functional V segments, including TRBV6-2 and TRBV6-3, those segments were excluded. According to a later analysis, parvovirus B19, influenza, CMV and Epstein-Barr virus appeared linked to several top co-occurrence clusters. A few of the identified cytomegalovirus-associated TCR beta chains were confirmed in vitro to be specific for cytomegalovirus antigens. According to a later genetic analysis, donors in an Asian-associated ancestry cluster had fewer N-insertions in productive TCRs than the approximately 630-donor mean. Some 15 rarely observed V segments, including chromosome 9 orphons, were excluded from the earlier analysis of almost 600 of the donors because counts were too low. CMV serostatus was the only immune exposure information available for the cohort. A later analysis found that most CMV-associated TCR beta chains appeared HLA-restricted, with HLA associations seemingly driven largely by CMV exposure. At a false discovery rate of 0.05, a later analysis linked fewer than 20,000 TCR beta sequences to specific HLA alleles. In the study, approximately 150 TCR beta chains were listed as associated with cytomegalovirus. A later genetic analysis associated a missense DCLRE1C variant with V-gene and J-gene trimming of TCR beta chains, and an independent cohort replicated the association. Compared with equally common non-associated chains, HLA-associated TCR beta chains in a later analysis were more clonally expanded and had lower generation probabilities. HLA typing was unavailable for some donors at each locus, so association tests used only the typed subset. Roughly uniform sequencing depth across donors was assumed in presence/absence analyses, although this assumption may not hold. The authors suggested that the approach could potentially be generalized to other disease states and immunological phenotypes. Cytomegalovirus status was reported to be diagnosed by the classifier with high specificity and sensitivity in both the original and validation cohorts. A group of highly shared sequence variants was considered likely to be a technical artifact of the sequencing pipeline. A further reported finding was that TCR beta sequences accurately predicted the HLA-A and HLA-B alleles for most subjects in the first cohort. While some public TCRs were present in many individuals, most TCR sequences turned up only very rarely across donors. Assigning TCR associations to individual alleles was difficult when HLA alleles, especially DR and DQ, strongly co-occurred. This cohort had only TCR beta chains sequenced, and the lack of alpha or paired-chain data limited which features could be detected. Correlated functional status among segregating V segments might be attributable to linkage disequilibrium, but an unknown experimental factor could not be ruled out.

Trimming takes 2 bases from V and 4 bases from J, and the germline ends sit 13 bases apart. Per the germline V gene (reference sequence), MNHEY is the CDR1 and SMNVEV is the CDR2. Including cysteine and phenylalanine, the CDR3 has 15 amino acids. Only the CDR3 portion is preserved as DNA: 45 bases, with reading frame beginning at the first base. In total, fewer than 750 healthy bone marrow donors made up the cohort. At the time of sampling, every cohort member was nominally healthy, though immune exposures that went unrecorded were likely present. The donor was CMV seropositive and belonged to the group of about 290 seropositive cohort members. Every donor gave a peripheral blood sample, and the peripheral blood mononuclear cells from that sample were used for TCR beta sequencing. Genomic DNA was extracted from the blood cell samples with the Qiagen DNeasy Blood Extraction Kit. Receptors were amplified or captured by the immunoSEQ multiplex PCR assay. For the multiplex PCR, a mixture combining 60 forward primers for TCR Vbeta segments and 13 reverse primers for TCR Jbeta segments was used. The CDR3 region of rearranged TCR beta genes was amplified from genomic DNA with a multiplex PCR assay. Amplified TCR beta libraries were sequenced as 87-base-pair reads on the Illumina HiSeq System. The authors' analysis ran thus. A later analysis tallied around 80 million unique TCR beta chains across the 666 repertoires, and some 10 million of those chains were shared by two or more donors. Raw reads were error-corrected and collapsed into unique sequences with a nearest-neighbor algorithm that merged closely related sequences to remove PCR and sequencing errors. To assign V, D and J gene segments, CDR3 sequences were aligned to IMGT reference sequences. Each retained sequence needed at least a six-nucleotide match to both a V gene segment and a J gene segment. Rearrangements were classified as productive when the CDR3 lacked stop codons and remained in frame with V and J, and all other rearrangements were classified as non-productive. Following IMGT convention, CDR3 was defined as the stretch from the second conserved V-encoded cysteine up to the conserved J-encoded phenylalanine. The earlier analysis of about 530 of the donors excluded any sequence lacking an unambiguous match to a single V gene segment. An earlier analysis of fewer than 650 of the donors classified V segments as functional when productive rearrangements were above 56.7% and as segregating when the standard deviation between donors was above 5%. To diagnose cytomegalovirus status from the catalog of TCR beta chain sequences, a statistical classification framework was built. V and J gene assignment, in a later analysis, came from comparing TCR nucleotide sequences with IMGT/GENE-DB human TR gene sequences. Using the TCRdist pipeline, a later analysis assigned CDR3 sequences along with most-parsimonious VDJ recombination scenarios. In a later analysis, each TCR beta chain was defined by its CDR3 amino acid sequence together with its V-gene family, and reads lacking a unique V-gene family were excluded. In a later analysis, some 600 highly shared, low-generation-probability nucleotide sequences were removed to address suspected cross-contamination and a sequencing artifact. For each public chain, a later analysis derived a clonal expansion index from normalized ranks of inferred template counts within each repertoire. In a later analysis, generation probabilities were computed with a VDJ recombination model fitted to out-of-frame rearrangements, and the resulting probabilities were checked against IGoR. A later analysis scored TCR-TCR, TCR-HLA and TCR-CMV co-occurrence with hypergeometric tests, applying a repertoire-size bias correction to TCR pairs. False discovery rates were estimated in a later analysis by permuting HLA or CMV assignments 20 times. In a later analysis, co-occurring TCRs were grouped using DBSCAN, with TCRdist sequence similarity added in when clustering inside HLA-allele-positive subsets. Repertoires with fewer than 30,000 or more than 120,000 public chains, plus five repertoires with anomalous nucleotide sharing, were excluded from co-occurrence clustering. TCRdb carries this immuneACCESS record with in-frame sequences only. Its versions omit some clonotypes, under half of them owing to an unresolved V gene in the studies checked, with the rest unexplained. V and J calls and clone size come straight from that table; D and trimming were deduced from the DNA. The sample includes about 110,000 clones, with about 70% observed a single time. The top ten clonotypes cover around 10% of the sample.

Sequenced sample: PBMCs. The chain links TRBV27 with TRBJ2-3; no D gene call is confident. This clonotype was sampled from a man under 40 in good health and CMV-seropositive. The sequence in DNA is TGTGCCAGCAGTTTAGGAGCGATGAGATCAGATACGCAGTATTTT. It translates to CASSLGAMRSDTQYF.